This TCR beta chain stems from a study of T cells after yellow fever vaccination. Regarding the study as a whole: High-abundance clonotypes from the bulk population could contaminate FACS-sorted repertoires.

This CDR3 has 14 amino acids. V shed 5 bases and J 13 bases; nucleotides not matched to a gene: 12. Germline values: CDR1 MGHDK, CDR2 SYGVNS. On this clonotype: Antigen: not known.

TCRdb passed the 5' RACE reads through MiXCR, listing each CDR3 protein once. The table lists some 600,000 distinct CDR3 sequences, roughly an eighth of them singletons. This TCR was recovered from a man younger than 40 who received the YFV17D yellow fever vaccine. This chain joins TRBV25-1 and TRBJ2-4; 9 bases are shared with TRBD1. The source material was PBMCs, sampled on the day of the yellow fever booster vaccination. The CDR3 region is CASSLWDRVSGQYF. For the CDR3, the DNA is TGTGCCAGCAGTTTGTGGGACAGGGTGTCAGGACAGTACTTC.